This T cell receptor beta chain was identified in a study of shared clonotypes between healthy human individuals. Sorted-subset replicate PCRs used 200 ng of genomic DNA. This amount corresponded to tens of thousands of T cell genomes. Only in-frame clones appear in the TCRdb table, and some are missing; sequencing was by immunoSEQ multiplex PCR. Here the sample spans some 320,000 clones, around 86% being singletons. As regards this clone: Antigen specificity is unknown.

CD45RO+ cells and CCR7-negative CD45RA+ TemRA cells were combined as CD8 memory. Germline CDR1 MGHRA, CDR2 YSYEKL. The J segment lost 7 bases and the V segment lost 4 bases, leaving 13 bases of the junction unmatched. This CDR3 has 16 amino acids. Study-level findings and limits: Naive subsets generally had larger estimated richness than memory subsets. Investigators collected only blood, and repertoires in tissues likely differ.

The specimen sequenced was memory CD8+ T cells sorted from blood. Subset given: CD45RO+ cells pooled with CCR7-negative TemRA cells. This TCR came from a man younger than 35 in good health. The chain is built from TRBV4-1 and TRBJ2-1; 7 nucleotides line up with TRBD2. DNA of the CDR3: TGCGCCAGCAGCCTCCTGGGAGGGTACCCGTGGAATGAGCAGTTCTTC. Protein product: CASSLLGGYPWNEQFF.